A single sample gave rise to the 28 T cell receptor beta chains below, sequenced in a study of tissue T cells after allogeneic stem cell transplantation. Clones were read by immunoSEQ multiplex PCR, and TCRdb kept only the in-frame ones, dropping some. This sample has approximately 45,000 clones; 65% to 85% occur once, and the top ten carry approximately 0.5%. Sequencing was performed on sorted cells pooled from one or two spleens. These receptors all stem from a pool of C57BL/6 mice in good health.

Note on this clone: Any gene name here is a mouse gene name. Read sequence stops 1 residue before the CDR3 end, and the germline J gene provides the missing end. The J gene is TRBJ2-7, the V gene TRBV13-3; D unresolved. Germline CDR1 is NNHDY and CDR2 is SYVADS. This CDR3 has 14 amino acids. Trimming took 2 bases from V and 0 from J, leaving 9 bases between them. This CDR3 reads CASSERRSSYEQYF. The DNA read from the CDR3 is TGTGCCAGCAGTGAGAGGAGGAGCTCCTATGAACAGTAC.

Turning to this clone: Mouse names are used for the genes. Other DNA variants within this sample encode the same CDR3. The part of the CDR3 DNA that was read is TGTGCCAGCAGCCCTGGACACTATGAACAGTAC. This translates into CASSPGHYEQY. The complete CDR3 reads CASSPGHYEQYF. This sequence joins TRBV5 and TRBJ2-7, with a tentative D call TRBD1 (5 bases). The read falls 1 residue short of the CDR3 end, and the missing part is taken from the germline J gene. The CDR3 sequence is 12 residues long. V dropped 4 bases and J dropped 3 bases, with 7 bases sitting between them. Germline lookup yields CDR1 LGHNA and CDR2 YNLKQL (reference sequence).

This clone was seen more than once but under ten times. All gene names here are mouse names. Read data end 1 residue before the CDR3 end; the end is taken from the germline J gene. The V call is TRBV13-3, the J call TRBJ1-3, with unresolved D. The CDR3 is 15 amino acids. Trimming stripped 5 bases from V and 0 bases from J, with 12 bases between. Germline assignment: CDR1 NNHDY and CDR2 SYVADS. The CDR3 bases that were read are TGTGCCAGCAGCCCTAGACAAATTTCTGGAAATACGCTCTAT. This translates into CASSPRQISGNTLY. The CDR3, in full, reads CASSPRQISGNTLYF.

Worth noting for this clone: The gene names here belong to mouse. The read comes to an end 1 residue before the CDR3 does, leaving the germline J gene to fill in the end. The chain carries TRBV13-3 and TRBJ1-1; 9 positions match TRBD1. From germline, CDR1 is NNHDY and CDR2 SYVADS. The CDR3 is made up of 15 amino acids. V lost 1 base and J lost 6; bases outside the gene matches: 7. CDR3 residues: CASSDLPGQGPEVFF. Partial CDR3 DNA: TGTGCCAGCAGTGATCTCCCGGGACAGGGACCAGAAGTCTTC.

Points on this clone: Gene names refer to mouse genes. Coverage ceases 1 residue before the CDR3 finishes, and the germline J gene fills in the end. The gene calls are TRBV31 and TRBJ1-3; TRBD1 aligns across 7 bases. The CDR3 is made up of 14 amino acids. Germline CDR1 reads GKSSPN; CDR2 reads SITVG. V shed 8 bases, J shed 0 bases, and the junction held 7 bases outside the gene matches. CDR3 bases read: TGTGCCCTACAGGGGCCCAATTCTGGAAATACGCTCTAT. Its translation is CALQGPNSGNTLY. The whole CDR3 region reads CALQGPNSGNTLYF.

In the case of this clone: The gene symbols are mouse symbols. From the germline J gene comes the end of the CDR3, since the read stops 1 residue before it. This rearrangement joins TRBV19 to TRBJ1-1; D is perhaps TRBD1 (5 bases). Germline CDR1 is FNHDT and CDR2 is SITEND (reference sequence). CDR3 size: 14 residues. The V gene lost 0 bases and the J gene lost 4 bases, with 10 bases spanning the gap. The CDR3 protein is CASSIGDGGTEVFF. The sequenced part of the CDR3 DNA is TGTGCCAGCAGTATAGGGGATGGGGGCACAGAAGTCTTC. The full variable domain, rest sourced from reference TRBV19 and TRBJ1-1, is GGIITQTPKFLIGQEGQKLTLKCQQNFNHDTMYWYRQDSGKGLRLIYYSITENDLQKGDLSEGYDASREKKSSFSLTVTSAQKNEMAVFLCASSIGDGGTEVFFGKGTRLTVV.

Turning to this clone: The gene names here belong to mouse. The part of the CDR3 DNA that was read is TGTGCCAGCAGAAGGACACTTAACCAAGACACCCAGTAC. This gives the protein CASRRTLNQDTQY. The full CDR3 protein is CASRRTLNQDTQYF. V and J are TRBV13-1 and TRBJ2-5, with D possibly matching TRBD1 (5 bases). The observed sequence ends 1 residue before the CDR3 terminus, with the missing tail filled in from the germline J gene. CDR3 length: 14 residues. Trimming shortened V by 5 bases and J by 0 bases, and 10 bases separated the two germline ends. Looked up from germline, CDR1 is NSHNY and CDR2 is SYGAGN.

With regard to this clone: Genes and germline are mouse. The read stops 1 residue short of the end of the CDR3; the missing end is completed from the germline J gene. The rearrangement links TRBV5 to TRBJ2-5; D call uncertain. Trimming took 0 bases from V and 6 from J, leaving 4 bases between them. Germline V gene lookup returns CDR1 LGHNA and CDR2 YNLKQL (reference sequence). This CDR3 contains 12 residues. CDR3 sequence: CASSQEVDTQYF. The DNA read from the CDR3 is TGTGCCAGCAGCCAAGAGGTTGACACCCAGTAC.

About this clone itself: Germline and genes here are mouse. The CDR3 is cut off 1 residue early in the read; its end comes from the germline J gene. J is TRBJ1-4 and V is TRBV31; D is possibly TRBD1 (6 bases). Trimming shortened V by 3 bases and J by 1 base, and 12 bases separated the two germline ends. This CDR3 contains 15 residues. The germline gives CDR1 GKSSPN, CDR2 SITVG. CDR3 DNA (partial): TGTGCCTGGAGGCCGGGACACGCTTCCAACGAAAGATTATTT. It encodes CAWRPGHASNERLF. The entire CDR3 protein reads CAWRPGHASNERLFF.

Regarding this clone: All gene names here are mouse names. The CDR3 end falls 1 residue outside the read, so it is completed with the germline J gene. The V and J genes are TRBV13-2 and TRBJ2-5; D unresolved. Germline V gene data show CDR1 as NNHNN and CDR2 as SYGAGS (reference sequence). This CDR3 region has 14 residues. V was clipped by 0 bases and J by 3 bases, with 8 bases between them. The CDR3 is CASGDVGSQDTQYF. CDR3 bases read: TGTGCCAGCGGTGATGTAGGCAGTCAAGACACCCAGTAC.

Regarding this clone: Genes here carry mouse names. The read terminates 1 residue before the CDR3 end, so the remaining end is supplied by the germline J gene. This chain joins TRBV19 and TRBJ1-6; unclear D gene. TRBJ1-6 qualifies as an ORF whose function is uncertain. Trimming removed 0 bases from V and 7 bases from J, with 2 bases in between. This CDR3 has 12 residues. Germline V gene sequence: CDR1 FNHDT, CDR2 SITEND (reference sequence). The covered CDR3 bases are TGTGCCAGCAGTATAGGGAATTCGCCCCTCTAC. Protein sequence: CASSIGNSPLY. The full CDR3 is CASSIGNSPLYF.

This clone occurred once. Mouse gene names and germline throughout. Read data end 1 residue before the CDR3 end; the end is taken from the germline J gene. The chain employs TRBV1 and TRBJ2-5, with 10 bases aligning to TRBD2. CDR3 length: 17 amino acids. The germline CDR1 and CDR2 sequences are NSQYPW and LRSPGD (reference sequence). V trimming: 3 bases; J trimming: 0 bases; junction bases outside the gene matches: 6. The DNA read from the CDR3 is TGCACCTGCAGTGCTGTTCACTGGGGGGGGAACCAAGACACCCAGTAC. It is translated as CTCSAVHWGGNQDTQY. The full CDR3 is CTCSAVHWGGNQDTQYF.

Turning to this clone: Gene names are mouse gene names. The CDR3 end lies 1 residue beyond the end of the read and is filled in from the germline J gene. The chain employs TRBV13-1 and TRBJ1-1, with 10 bases identical to TRBD1. Looked up from germline, CDR1 is NSHNY and CDR2 is SYGAGN. Unmatched junction bases numbered 4, after V lost 4 bases and J lost 4 bases. The CDR3 is 14 amino acids. The CDR3 bases that were read are TGTGCCAGCAGTTGGGACAGGGGAGGCACAGAAGTCTTC. It translates to CASSWDRGGTEVF. The complete CDR3 protein is CASSWDRGGTEVFF.

About this clone: The gene names given are mouse names. The read gets to within 1 residue of the CDR3 end, and the germline J gene fills in the rest. The rearrangement uses TRBV5 and TRBJ2-2; 8 bases agree with TRBD2. With V trimmed by 0 bases and J by 4 bases, 4 bases remained unmatched. This CDR3 has 16 residues. The germline V gene encodes CDR1 LGHNA and CDR2 YNLKQL (reference sequence). CDR3 DNA, as far as it was read: TGTGCCAGCAGCCAAGAGGGGGGGCGCAGCACCGGGCAGCTCTAC. It is translated as CASSQEGGRSTGQLY. The whole CDR3 protein is CASSQEGGRSTGQLYF.

In the case of this clone: Each gene name is a mouse one. The DNA ends 1 residue before the CDR3 does, and the rest of the CDR3 is filled in from the germline J gene. This CDR3 is also generated by other DNA sequences in the sample. This chain connects TRBV2 to TRBJ2-3; D gene ambiguous. Germline assignment: CDR1 LGHNA and CDR2 YSYQKL. The CDR3 has 15 residues. Trimming took 0 bases from V and 0 from J, leaving 7 bases between them. Incomplete CDR3 DNA: TGTGCCAGCAGCCAAGAAGGGTCTAGTGCAGAAACGCTGTAT. It is translated as CASSQEGSSAETLY. The full CDR3 is CASSQEGSSAETLYF.

With regard to this clone: Genes and germline come from the mouse. The read is 1 residue too short to cover the CDR3 end, so that end is filled in from the germline J gene. The chain employs TRBV16 and TRBJ1-1, with D perhaps matching TRBD1 (5 bases). This CDR3 is built from 12 residues. V lost 2 bases and J lost 6, with 7 bases in between. Germline lookup yields CDR1 SGHSA and CDR2 FRNQAP. The sequenced CDR3 bases are TGTGCAAGCAGCTTATCGGGGGCAGAAGTCTTC. Amino acid sequence: CASSLSGAEVF. The CDR3 in its entirety is CASSLSGAEVFF.

This clone occurred once. The listed genes are named as in mouse. The read halts 1 residue ahead of the CDR3 end, with the missing end drawn from the germline J gene. The rearrangement joins TRBV12-2 to TRBJ2-5, with a possible D match to TRBD1 (5 bases). Between the trimmed V and J ends, which lost 0 bases and 9 bases, there was a span of 9 bases. This CDR3 spans 12 amino acids. CDR1 SGHLS and CDR2 HYDKME come from the germline V gene. The part of the CDR3 DNA that was read is TGTGCCAGCTCTCTCGACAGACCGACCCAGTAC. This sequence encodes CASSLDRPTQY. The full CDR3 protein is CASSLDRPTQYF.

With regard to this clone: Germline and genes: mouse. The sequenced fragment ends 1 residue before the CDR3 boundary, so the rest is inferred from the germline J gene. J is TRBJ2-1 and V is TRBV5, with D possibly being TRBD1 (6 bases). The CDR3 covers 15 residues. CDR1 is LGHNA, CDR2 YNLKQL, per germline (reference sequence). V lost 0 bases to trimming and J lost 1 base, with 7 bases between them. Incomplete CDR3 DNA: TGTGCCAGCAGCCAAGAAACAGGGAACTATGCTGAGCAGTTC. This codes for CASSQETGNYAEQF. The whole CDR3 sequence reads CASSQETGNYAEQFF.

A remark on this clone: Mouse germline and gene names are used. The sequenced CDR3 bases are TGTGCCAGCGGTGTGGACGCAAGAAACACCGGGCAGCTCTAC. This gives the protein CASGVDARNTGQLY. The entire CDR3 protein is CASGVDARNTGQLYF. The V call is TRBV13-2, the J call TRBJ2-2; D unresolved. From the germline J gene comes the end of the CDR3, since the read stops 1 residue before it. The CDR3 has 15 amino acids. CDR1 and CDR2 from the germline V gene are NNHNN and SYGAGS (reference sequence). The V end was cut by 3 bases, the J end by 1 base, with 10 bases between.

This clone was observed once. Germline and genes: mouse. The read ends 1 residue early relative to the CDR3; the germline J gene fills the gap. V gene TRBV29 combines with J gene TRBJ2-1; 7 bases line up with TRBD1. Germline V gives CDR1 MSHET, CDR2 SYDVDS. The V gene end was trimmed by 10 bases and the J gene end by 1 base; junction bases not matched to a gene: 4. This CDR3 comprises 13 residues. This chain's CDR3 is CATPGQNYAEQFF. The sequenced part of the CDR3 DNA is TGTGCTACCCCGGGACAGAACTATGCTGAGCAGTTC. Complete variable domain (other parts from reference TRBV29 and TRBJ2-1): DMKVTQMPRYLIKRMGENVLLECGQDMSHETMYWYRQDPGLGLQLIYISYDVDSNSEGDIPKGYRVSRKKREHFSLILDSAKTNQTSVYFCATPGQNYAEQFFGPGTRLTVL.

Notes on this clone: The genes are named according to mouse. The CDR3 end is not reached by the read, which stops 1 residue before it; the germline J gene fills it in. This chain links TRBV19 with TRBJ2-4; D ambiguous. The CDR3 runs 10 residues. Germline CDR1 and CDR2: FNHDT and SITEND (reference sequence). Trimming left V 5 bases short and J 3 bases short, with 1 base between. Partial CDR3 DNA: TGTGCCAGCAGGCAAAACACCTTGTAC. It codes for CASRQNTLY. The entire CDR3 protein reads CASRQNTLYF.

On this clone: Gene and germline names: mouse. The read finishes 1 residue shy of the CDR3 end, and the germline J gene is used to complete it. This chain joins TRBV13-2 and TRBJ1-1, with TRBD1 matching 9 bases. CDR3 length: 15 amino acids. V was pared by 0 bases and J by 3 bases, with 3 bases of the junction left unmatched. Germline V gene data show CDR1 as NNHNN and CDR2 as SYGAGS (reference sequence). CDR3 protein: CASGDVQGAYTEVFF. CDR3 bases read: TGTGCCAGCGGTGATGTACAGGGGGCTTACACAGAAGTCTTC.

As concerns this clone: The germline and genes are mouse ones. The read stops 1 residue short of the end of the CDR3; the missing end is completed from the germline J gene. The chain recombines TRBV3 with TRBJ1-1; 12 nucleotides line up with TRBD1. This CDR3 is 16 amino acids long. V gave up 5 bases and J gave up 4 bases; unmatched junction bases: 8. CDR1 is SNHLY and CDR2 is FYNGKV in the germline V gene (reference sequence). CDR3 amino acids: CASSPGTGGSGTEVFF. CDR3 DNA (partial): TGTGCCAGCAGCCCCGGGACAGGGGGCAGCGGCACAGAAGTCTTC.

For this clone: Gene and germline names: mouse. The observed sequence ends 1 residue before the CDR3 terminus, with the missing tail filled in from the germline J gene. The V gene is TRBV29, the J gene TRBJ1-3, with 8 nucleotides matching TRBD1. Germline V CDR1 and CDR2: MSHET, SYDVDS. This CDR3 comprises 14 residues. The J segment lost 2 bases and the V segment lost 5 bases, leaving 2 bases of the junction unmatched. This CDR3 reads CASSPDRAGNTLYF. CDR3 bases read: TGTGCTAGCAGTCCGGACAGGGCTGGAAATACGCTCTAT.

On this clone itself: The gene names given are mouse names. The observed sequence ends 1 residue before the CDR3 terminus, with the missing tail filled in from the germline J gene. This sequence joins TRBV15 and TRBJ2-5, with 13 bases that match TRBD2. Per germline, CDR1 SGHND and CDR2 FRSKSL. The CDR3 sequence is 15 residues long. The ends lost 5 bases at V and 3 bases at J; junction bases unmatched: 2. The covered CDR3 bases are TGTGCCAGCAGTCCGGGACTGGGGGGGCAAGACACCCAGTAC. It codes for CASSPGLGGQDTQY. From start to end, the CDR3 is CASSPGLGGQDTQYF. Looking up the rest from reference TRBV15 and TRBJ2-5 gives the full variable domain: DAGVTQTPRHEVAEKGQTIILKCEPVSGHNDLFWYRQTKIQGLELLSYFRSKSLMEDGGAFKDRFKAEMLNSSFSTLKIQPTEPKDSAVYLCASSPGLGGQDTQYFGPGTRLLVL.

Details on this clone: Gene names are the mouse ones. The read finishes 1 residue shy of the CDR3 end, and the germline J gene is used to complete it. The rearrangement links TRBV13-2 to TRBJ2-7, with 8 positions matching TRBD2. Germline trimming cut 1 base from V and 2 bases from J; bases unmatched to any gene: 2. The CDR3 sequence is 14 residues long. Germline CDR1 is NNHNN and CDR2 is SYGAGS (reference sequence). Partial CDR3 DNA: TGTGCCAGCGGTGATCACTGGGGGCCCTATGAACAGTAC. It yields the protein CASGDHWGPYEQY. The whole CDR3 region reads CASGDHWGPYEQYF.

This clone appeared a few times. Any gene name here is a mouse gene name. The read gets to within 1 residue of the CDR3 end, and the germline J gene fills in the rest. The chain combines TRBV13-3 with TRBJ1-3; no clear D. The CDR3 covers 14 residues. Germline-derived CDR1 and CDR2 are NNHDY and SYVADS. V dropped 1 base and J dropped 0 bases, with 5 bases sitting between them. The CDR3 DNA, read in part, is TGTGCCAGCAGTGATCCCCTTTCTGGAAATACGCTCTAT. It specifies CASSDPLSGNTLY. The entire CDR3 protein is CASSDPLSGNTLYF.

This clone was observed a few times. Mouse gene names and germline throughout. The CDR3 end lies 1 residue beyond the end of the read and is filled in from the germline J gene. This rearrangement joins TRBV4 to TRBJ2-7; 8 bases line up with TRBD2. CDR3 length: 14 amino acids. V shed 5 bases and J 0 bases; nucleotides not matched to a gene: 3. In germline, CDR1 is LGHDT, CDR2 YNNKQL (reference sequence). Partial CDR3 DNA: TGTGCCAGCAGCCAGACTGGGGTCTCCTATGAACAGTAC. Amino acids: CASSQTGVSYEQY. Given in full, the CDR3 is CASSQTGVSYEQYF.